The 27 T cell receptor beta chains in this list originate from one sample, sequenced in a study of cytomegalovirus exposure and HLA in healthy donors. The PCR ran on 60 Vbeta and 13 Jbeta primers. This table comes from immunoSEQ multiplex PCR, and its TCRdb copy is limited to in-frame clones, with some not included. The sample contains approximately 95,000 clones, about 80% of which appear only once. The sequenced material came from PBMCs. These receptors were taken from a man aged 18 to 30 in good health and CMV-seropositive.

The rearrangement links TRBV4-2 to TRBJ2-3, with D possibly matching TRBD2 (7 bases). With 0 bases removed from V and 5 bases from J, the gap between germline ends came to 12 bases. Germline CDR1 is LGHNA and CDR2 is YNFKEQ. This CDR3 spans 15 amino acids. CDR3 region: CASSQEGGAGDTQYF. CDR3 DNA sequence: TGTGCCAGCAGCCAAGAGGGGGGGGCAGGAGATACGCAGTATTTT.

This chain connects TRBV7-8 to TRBJ2-5, with TRBD1 matching over 8 bases. Germline trimming cut 5 bases from V and 4 bases from J; bases unmatched to any gene: 6. This CDR3 is 14 amino acids long. Germline CDR1 and CDR2: SGHVS and FQNEAQ. CDR3 sequence reads: CASSQDRATETQYF. Written as DNA, the CDR3 is TGTGCCAGCAGCCAGGACAGGGCCACAGAGACCCAGTACTTC.

This clone was counted between two and nine times. The V gene is TRBV5-4, the J gene TRBJ1-5, with unresolved D. The CDR3 extends over 14 amino acids. The germline V gene has CDR1 SGHNT and CDR2 YYREEE (reference sequence). V was clipped by 2 bases and J by 3 bases, with 9 bases between them. This chain's CDR3 is CASSLAGSNQPQHF. As DNA, the CDR3 is TGTGCCAGCAGCTTAGCGGGGTCCAATCAGCCCCAGCATTTT. Based on the CDR3 plus reference TRBV5-4 and TRBJ1-5, the full variable domain is ETGVTQSPTHLIKTRGQQVTLRCSSQSGHNTVSWYQQALGQGPQFIFQYYREEENGRGNFPPRFSGLQFPNYSSELNVNALELDDSALYLCASSLAGSNQPQHFGDGTRLSIL.

V usage is TRBV6-1 and J usage is TRBJ1-1; maybe TRBD1 (5 bases). This CDR3 contains 14 residues. Per the germline V gene, CDR1 is MNHNS and CDR2 is SASEGT. V lost 6 bases, J lost 4 bases, and 15 bases lay in between. For the CDR3, the DNA is TGTGCCAGCAGAGAGCTAGGGGTCGGCACTGAAGCTTTCTTT. It encodes CASRELGVGTEAFF.

V gene TRBV14 combines with J gene TRBJ1-2; D is unclear. The CDR3 spans 15 residues. V was shortened by 3 bases and J by 4 bases, with 15 bases between the two germline ends. CDR1 is SGHDN, CDR2 FVKESK, per germline. In DNA, the CDR3 is TGTGCCAGCAGCCAGGAAGTAAAGGAGTTCTATGGCTACACCTTC. Its translation: CASSQEVKEFYGYTF.

The chain's CDR3 is CATASGDYEQYF. DNA of the CDR3: TGTGCCACGGCTAGCGGCGACTACGAGCAGTACTTC. The genes are TRBV19 and TRBJ2-7; 7 bases match TRBD2. Looked up from germline, CDR1 is LNHDA and CDR2 is SQIVND (reference sequence). Trimming removed 10 bases from V and 3 bases from J; junction bases left unmatched: 6. The CDR3 loop spans 12 amino acids.

The chain is built from TRBV10-3 and TRBJ2-1; 16 bases fit TRBD2. This CDR3 region has 16 residues. Looked up from germline, CDR1 is ENHRY and CDR2 is SYGVKD. V lost 6 bases to trimming and J lost 12 bases; unmatched junction nucleotides: 11. This CDR3 is CAISTAPGLAGGPQFF. CDR3 bases: TGTGCCATCAGCACAGCTCCGGGACTAGCGGGGGGGCCGCAGTTCTTC.

The chain joins TRBV2 to TRBJ2-7, with 10 bases identical to TRBD2. Germline trimming cut 8 bases from V and 6 bases from J; bases unmatched to any gene: 7. CDR3 size: 13 residues. Germline V gene sequence: CDR1 SNHLY, CDR2 FYNNEI. As DNA, the CDR3 is TGTGCCAGCCGGGGTAGCGGGGGGATCGAGCAGTACTTC. Translated, it gives CASRGSGGIEQYF.

This chain connects TRBV5-4 to TRBJ1-1; D uncertain. Germline V gives CDR1 SGHNT, CDR2 YYREEE (reference sequence). The CDR3 runs to 13 residues. Trimming removed 0 bases at V and 3 bases at J, with 6 bases between. The CDR3 DNA follows: TGTGCCAGCAGCTTGGTCGGGGACACTGAAGCTTTCTTT. Translation: CASSLVGDTEAFF. The full variable domain, its missing parts supplied by reference TRBV5-4 and TRBJ1-1, is ETGVTQSPTHLIKTRGQQVTLRCSSQSGHNTVSWYQQALGQGPQFIFQYYREEENGRGNFPPRFSGLQFPNYSSELNVNALELDDSALYLCASSLVGDTEAFFGQGTRLTVV.

This clone has only one observation. The V call is TRBV5-1, the J call TRBJ2-7, with 14 bases aligning to TRBD2. Per the germline V gene, CDR1 is SGHRS and CDR2 is YFSETQ. Unmatched junction bases numbered 2, after V lost 5 bases and J lost 4 bases. This CDR3 is 14 amino acids long. The CDR3 bases are TGCGCCAGCAGTCGGACTAGCGGGGGGTACGAGCAGTACTTC. Protein sequence: CASSRTSGGYEQYF. The complete variable domain, with remaining parts taken from reference TRBV5-1 and TRBJ2-7, reads KAGVTQTPRYLIKTRGQQVTLSCSPISGHRSVSWYQQTPGQGLQFLFEYFSETQRNKGNFPGRFSGRQFSNSRSEMNVSTLELGDSALYLCASSRTSGGYEQYFGPGTRLTVT.

This clone turned up a few times. CDR3 nucleotide sequence: TGTGCCAGCAGTGAGGGGACAGGAAACACCATATATTTT. This codes for CASSEGTGNTIYF. The V gene is TRBV6-1, the J gene TRBJ1-3; D possibly corresponds to TRBD1 (6 bases). The CDR3 consists of 13 residues. Germline CDR1 MNHNS, CDR2 SASEGT. Trimming removed 3 bases from V and 4 bases from J, with 7 bases in between.

About this clone itself: This CDR3 is also generated by other DNA sequences in the sample. The chain uses TRBV27 and TRBJ1-2; 8 nucleotides align to TRBD1. The V segment lost 5 bases and the J segment 4 bases; nucleotides outside the gene matches: 3. In germline, CDR1 is MNHEY, CDR2 SMNVEV (reference sequence). The CDR3 runs to 13 residues. The CDR3, as DNA: TGTGCCAGCAGTCCTACAGGGGGCTATGGCTACACCTTC. Amino acid sequence: CASSPTGGYGYTF.

The chain is built from TRBV7-6 and TRBJ2-2; D might be TRBD1 (6 bases). Trimming cost V 5 bases and J 5 bases, with 15 bases left between them. Germline assignment: CDR1 SGHVS and CDR2 FNYEAQ. The CDR3 spans 15 residues. CDR3 protein: CASSTLGGRTGELFF. The CDR3 bases are TGTGCCAGCAGCACCCTAGGGGGACGGACCGGGGAGCTGTTTTTT.

The genes are TRBV5-1 and TRBJ1-1; 8 bases fit TRBD1. The CDR3 contains 15 residues. The germline CDR1 and CDR2 sequences are SGHRS and YFSETQ. Germline trimming cut 4 bases from V and 4 bases from J; bases unmatched to any gene: 9. CDR3 protein: CASSRDRQRGTEAFF. In DNA, the CDR3 is TGCGCCAGCAGCCGGGACAGGCAGAGGGGCACTGAAGCTTTCTTT.

The chain uses TRBV10-1 and TRBJ2-3; TRBD1 might be the D (5 bases). V was cut by 4 bases and J by 4 bases, with 9 bases left in between. The CDR3 is 13 residues long. CDR1 WNHNN and CDR2 SYGVQD come from the germline V gene (reference sequence). The chain's CDR3 is CASSVAGPDTQYF. The CDR3 DNA is TGCGCCAGCAGTGTGGCAGGGCCAGATACGCAGTATTTT.

This chain uses TRBV25-1 with TRBJ2-7, with TRBD1 identical over 9 bases. Germline V gives CDR1 MGHDK, CDR2 SYGVNS. CDR3 length: 16 residues. V dropped 4 bases and J dropped 2; count of bases not matched to a gene: 9. The DNA for the CDR3 is TGTGCCAGCAGTGTTTACGGGACAGGGATACCCTACGAGCAGTACTTC. As protein: CASSVYGTGIPYEQYF.

The chain carries TRBV25-1 and TRBJ1-4; D remains unclear. From germline, CDR1 is MGHDK and CDR2 SYGVNS. The V end lost 5 bases, the J end lost 7 bases, and 20 bases lay between the germline ends. The CDR3 covers 16 residues. Written as DNA, the CDR3 is TGTGCCAGCAGTTCTATTGTCGACGGAGCTATTGAAAAACTGTTTTTT. Its protein is CASSSIVDGAIEKLFF.

This clone was seen just once. The genes are TRBV6-5 and TRBJ2-3; 11 positions agree with TRBD2. The CDR3 covers 15 residues. After removal of 3 bases from V and 2 bases from J, the junction contained 1 base not matched to a gene. Germline loops: CDR1 MNHEY, CDR2 SVGAGI. The CDR3 spells CASSYSGGATDTQYF. CDR3 sequence (DNA): TGTGCCAGCAGTTATAGCGGGGGGGCCACAGATACGCAGTATTTT.

This clone was counted a few times. This sequence joins TRBV2 and TRBJ2-3; D might be TRBD1 (5 bases). The CDR3 is 13 amino acids. Looked up from germline, CDR1 is SNHLY and CDR2 is FYNNEI. Between the trimmed V and J ends, which lost 4 bases and 2 bases, there was a span of 7 bases. The CDR3 DNA reads TGTGCCAGCAGTGCAGGGATCACAGATACGCAGTATTTT. This gives the protein CASSAGITDTQYF.

This clone came up once. This chain joins TRBV28 and TRBJ1-6; no firm D call. This CDR3 is built from 14 residues. Per germline, CDR1 MDHEN and CDR2 SYDVKM. Trimming took off 3 bases at V and 9 bases at J, with 12 bases between the two ends. The CDR3 DNA reads as TGTGCCAGCAGTTTCCGGGGAAGATTTTCACCCCTCCACTTT. As protein: CASSFRGRFSPLHF.

J is TRBJ2-5 and V is TRBV5-1, with 12 bases matching TRBD2. J lost 2 bases, V lost 4 bases, and 6 bases had no gene match. CDR1 is SGHRS and CDR2 is YFSETQ in the germline V gene. The CDR3 consists of 16 residues. DNA for the CDR3: TGCGCCAGCAGCAGGGGACTAGCGGGTTCACAAGAGACCCAGTACTTC. Its translation is CASSRGLAGSQETQYF.

The chain carries TRBV5-4 and TRBJ1-1, with D possibly TRBD1 on 6 matching bases. Germline V gives CDR1 SGHNT, CDR2 YYREEE (reference sequence). Trimming left V 1 base short and J 4 bases short, with 14 bases between. The CDR3 loop spans 15 amino acids. CDR3 bases: TGTGCCAGCAGCTTGCCAGGGGCGGGGGGCACTGAAGCTTTCTTT. Residues: CASSLPGAGGTEAFF.

This chain uses TRBV5-1 with TRBJ2-2; D is possibly TRBD1 (6 bases). V was clipped by 4 bases and J by 0 bases, with 13 bases between them. This CDR3 has 16 residues. Germline CDR1 is SGHRS and CDR2 is YFSETQ. The CDR3 protein is CASSIQGPANTGELFF. The CDR3, as DNA: TGCGCCAGCAGCATACAGGGCCCAGCGAACACCGGGGAGCTGTTTTTT.

The V call is TRBV5-4, the J call TRBJ2-1; TRBD2 aligns across 8 bases. Germline CDR1 is SGHNT and CDR2 is YYREEE (reference sequence). J was trimmed by 10 bases and V by 4 bases; bases with no gene match: 4. The CDR3 has 12 amino acids. CDR3 region: CASSGLAGEQFF. The CDR3 DNA is TGTGCCAGCAGCGGTTTAGCGGGAGAGCAGTTCTTC.

This chain uses TRBV7-4 with TRBJ2-2; D is ambiguous. Between the trimmed V and J ends, which lost 4 bases and 6 bases, there was a span of 12 bases. The germline CDR1 and CDR2 sequences are SGHVT and SQSDAQ. The CDR3 covers 14 residues. CDR3 protein: CASSSSWSPGELFF. The CDR3 DNA reads as TGTGCCAGCAGCTCTTCTTGGAGCCCCGGGGAGCTGTTTTTT.

This rearrangement joins TRBV5-1 to TRBJ2-3, with D tentatively TRBD2 (6 bases). This CDR3 is 16 amino acids long. The germline V and J ends were trimmed by 2 bases and 7 bases, with 20 bases remaining between them. Germline CDR1 and CDR2: SGHRS and YFSETQ. This CDR3 reads CASSFIGGATPHTQYF. The CDR3 region has the DNA TGCGCCAGCAGCTTCATCGGCGGGGCCACCCCTCATACGCAGTATTTT.

In DNA, the CDR3 is TGTGCCAGCAGCCCAGTTGCGAGGGTAGGCGTTTACGAGCAGTACTTC. Encoded protein: CASSPVARVGVYEQYF. The chain recombines TRBV11-2 with TRBJ2-7; D is perhaps TRBD2 (5 bases). Trimming cost V 5 bases and J 4 bases, with 21 bases left between them. Germline V gene data show CDR1 as SGHAT and CDR2 as FQNNGV. The CDR3 consists of 16 residues. Full variable domain (outside the CDR3, taken from reference TRBV11-2 and TRBJ2-7): EAGVAQSPRYKIIEKRQSVAFWCNPISGHATLYWYQQILGQGPKLLIQFQNNGVVDDSQLPKDRFSAERLKGVDSTLKIQPAKLEDSAVYLCASSPVARVGVYEQYFGPGTRLTVT.